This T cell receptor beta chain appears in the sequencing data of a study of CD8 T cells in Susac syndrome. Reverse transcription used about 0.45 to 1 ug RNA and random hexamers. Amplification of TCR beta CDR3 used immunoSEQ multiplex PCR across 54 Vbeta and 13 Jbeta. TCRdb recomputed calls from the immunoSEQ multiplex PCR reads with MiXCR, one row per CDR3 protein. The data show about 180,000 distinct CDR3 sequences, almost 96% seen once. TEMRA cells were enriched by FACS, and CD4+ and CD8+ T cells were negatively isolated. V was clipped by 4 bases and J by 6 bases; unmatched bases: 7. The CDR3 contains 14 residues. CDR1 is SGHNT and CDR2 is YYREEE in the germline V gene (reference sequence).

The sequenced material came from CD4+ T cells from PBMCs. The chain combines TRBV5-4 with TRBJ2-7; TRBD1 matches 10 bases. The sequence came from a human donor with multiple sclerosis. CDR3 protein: CASSLPGQGFEQYF. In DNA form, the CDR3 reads TGTGCCAGCAGCCTCCCGGGACAGGGGTTCGAGCAGTACTTC.